The 26 T cell receptor beta chains given below trace back to one sample, sequenced in a study of vaccination effects on CD4 cells after COVID-19. Profiling relied on immunoSEQ multiplex PCR, and the TCRdb table lists in-frame clones only, not all of them. The sample carries approximately 11,000 clones, approximately 71% recorded once. Expansion of antigen-specific CD4+ T cells with viral peptide pools was carried out by the ViraFEST assay before sequencing. Following culture for approximately ten days, CD4+ T cells were isolated. Vaccination of participants consisted of two doses of either the BNT162b2 or mRNA-1273 vaccine. For these TCRs, the target antigens are not known. This specimen consisted of CD4+ T cells from PBMCs cultured with SARS-CoV-2 spike peptides, obtained after COVID-19 vaccination. Receptors originate from a human donor who received a COVID-19 vaccine.

The rearrangement links TRBV4-1 to TRBJ1-2; D perhaps matches TRBD1 (5 bases). Trimming removed 0 bases at V and 2 bases at J, with 10 bases between. The CDR3 loop spans 15 amino acids. Germline V gives CDR1 MGHRA, CDR2 YSYEKL. CDR3 DNA: TGCGCCAGCAGCCAAGATCAACGACAGAACTATGGCTACACCTTC. Residues: CASSQDQRQNYGYTF.

This CDR3 reads CASSSAYEQYF. In DNA form, the CDR3 reads TGTGCCAGCAGCTCAGCCTACGAGCAGTACTTC. V and J are TRBV5-6 and TRBJ2-7, with D unclear. The V and J ends lost 3 bases and 2 bases respectively, with 3 bases between them. The CDR3 is 11 amino acids. Per the germline V gene, CDR1 is SGHDT and CDR2 is YYEEEE.

This clone was counted only a few times. The chain employs TRBV30 and TRBJ2-2; TRBD2 might be the D (5 bases). The V and J ends lost 3 bases and 5 bases respectively, with 13 bases between them. CDR1 and CDR2 from the germline V gene are GTSNPN and SVGIG (reference sequence). The CDR3 extends over 14 amino acids. This chain's CDR3 is CAWRSGGYTGELFF. CDR3 nucleotides: TGTGCCTGGAGAAGTGGAGGTTATACCGGGGAGCTGTTTTTT.

The chain links TRBV6-2 or TRBV6-3 to TRBJ2-1; 10 bases are a match to TRBD2. This CDR3 comprises 16 residues. The V segment lost 5 bases and the J segment 1 base; nucleotides outside the gene matches: 5. Germline V gene data show CDR1 as MNHEY and CDR2 as SVGEGT. CDR3: CASSPSSGRSYNEQFF. CDR3 DNA: TGTGCCAGCAGTCCCTCTAGCGGGAGATCCTACAATGAGCAGTTCTTC.

The chain links TRBV6-2 or TRBV6-3 to TRBJ1-3, with D maybe TRBD1 (6 bases). Germline lookup yields CDR1 MNHEY and CDR2 SVGEGT. The CDR3 has 16 residues. V was pared by 2 bases and J by 0 bases, with 11 bases between. CDR3 sequence (DNA): TGTGCCAGCAGTTACCCGGGACAAAACTCTGGAAACACCATATATTTT. It yields the protein CASSYPGQNSGNTIYF.

The chain employs TRBV4-1 and TRBJ2-5, with 11 bases fitting TRBD2. V lost 5 bases to trimming and J lost 1 base; unmatched junction nucleotides: 9. CDR1 and CDR2 (germline): MGHRA, YSYEKL. The CDR3 sequence is 17 residues long. The CDR3: CASSGGGLAGGQETQYF. The CDR3 coding sequence is TGCGCCAGCAGCGGTGGGGGGCTAGCGGGGGGCCAAGAGACCCAGTACTTC.

The chain recombines TRBV18 with TRBJ2-4; weak D call: TRBD1 (5 bases). Germline V gives CDR1 KGHSH, CDR2 LQKENI. The CDR3 totals 16 residues. The V gene lost 0 bases and the J gene lost 1 base, with 10 bases spanning the gap. The chain's CDR3 is CASSPPVGAAKNIQYF. The CDR3 DNA reads as TGTGCCAGCTCACCACCCGTAGGGGCGGCCAAAAACATTCAGTACTTC.

CDR3 sequence (DNA): TGCAGCGTTGAAGAGCGGGATCGATACAATGAGCAGTTCTTC. It yields the protein CSVEERDRYNEQFF. The chain joins TRBV29-1 to TRBJ2-1; a possible D gene is TRBD2 (6 bases). Germline CDR1 is SQVTM and CDR2 is ANQGSEA. V was pared by 0 bases and J by 4 bases, with 10 bases between. The CDR3 has 14 residues.

This chain connects TRBV7-2 to TRBJ1-1, with D perhaps TRBD1 (5 bases). CDR1 is SGHTA and CDR2 is FQGNSA in the germline V gene. The CDR3 extends over 13 amino acids. The V gene lost 1 base and the J gene lost 10 bases, with 13 bases spanning the gap. CDR3 loop: CASSLGGPSSAFF. CDR3 nucleotide sequence: TGTGCCAGCAGCTTAGGGGGACCGTCATCAGCTTTCTTT.

This clone was observed a few times. This chain links TRBV5-4 with TRBJ2-4; 14 bases map to TRBD2. With 4 bases clipped from V and 6 bases from J, the junction kept 9 bases outside the gene matches. Germline CDR1 and CDR2: SGHNT and YYREEE (reference sequence). The CDR3 has 17 residues. CDR3 DNA sequence: TGTGCCAGCAGCCAATACCAGACTAGCGGGAGGGGAAACATTCAGTACTTC. It yields the protein CASSQYQTSGRGNIQYF.

The chain employs TRBV18 and TRBJ1-1; 9 bases are a match to TRBD1. Losses at the gene ends were 6 bases for V and 5 bases for J; bases not matched to a gene: 7. The CDR3 sequence is 14 residues long. The germline V gene has CDR1 KGHSH and CDR2 LQKENI. The chain's CDR3 is CASSQGQGRTEAFF. CDR3 in DNA: TGTGCCAGCTCCCAAGGACAGGGGAGAACTGAAGCTTTCTTT.

This clone was counted a single time. The chain recombines TRBV5-1 with TRBJ1-1; a possible D gene is TRBD1 (6 bases). The CDR3 runs to 13 residues. Germline V lookup: CDR1 SGHRS, CDR2 YFSETQ. Trimming took off 8 bases at V and 2 bases at J, with 13 bases between the two ends. The CDR3 nucleotides are TGCGCCAGTACCGACAGGCCTAACACTGAAGCTTTCTTT. Translated: CASTDRPNTEAFF.

By share, this clone counts as medium-sized (0.01 to 0.1%). V gene TRBV18 combines with J gene TRBJ2-3; 13 bases line up with TRBD2. CDR3 length: 16 amino acids. Germline values: CDR1 KGHSH, CDR2 LQKENI. V trimming: 6 bases; J trimming: 2 bases; junction bases outside the gene matches: 5. CDR3 sequence (DNA): TGTGCCAGCTCCGGGGGGACTAGCGGGATCACAGATACGCAGTATTTT. It translates to CASSGGTSGITDTQYF.

J is TRBJ2-7 and V is TRBV10-3; 8 positions agree with TRBD2. The V gene end was trimmed by 9 bases and the J gene end by 5 bases; junction bases not matched to a gene: 12. There are 14 residues in the CDR3. Per germline, CDR1 ENHRY and CDR2 SYGVKD. The CDR3 here is CAIGPGTRIHEQYF. CDR3 sequence (DNA): TGTGCCATAGGGCCCGGGACTAGGATCCACGAGCAGTACTTC.

V usage is TRBV6-5 and J usage is TRBJ1-2; D is ambiguous. In germline, CDR1 is MNHEY, CDR2 SVGAGI. This CDR3 has 15 residues. With 7 bases removed from V and 3 bases from J, the gap between germline ends came to 18 bases. The CDR3 is CASTRLGSRDYGYTF. The CDR3 region has the DNA TGTGCCAGCACCAGGCTGGGGAGCCGGGACTATGGCTACACCTTC.

V is TRBV10-3 and J is TRBJ2-3; the D gene is possibly TRBD1 (6 bases). Germline V CDR1 and CDR2: ENHRY, SYGVKD. Trimming stripped 3 bases from V and 2 bases from J, with 21 bases between. The CDR3 runs to 18 residues. This chain's CDR3 is CAISDGQPGVGNTDTQYF. The CDR3, as DNA: TGTGCCATCAGTGACGGACAACCAGGGGTGGGAAACACAGATACGCAGTATTTT.

The V gene is TRBV29-1, the J gene TRBJ2-5; D call uncertain. CDR3 size: 12 residues. The germline V gene encodes CDR1 SQVTM and CDR2 ANQGSEA. V lost 5 bases to trimming and J lost 3 bases, with 10 bases between them. CDR3 sequence: CSVTGAKETQYF. The CDR3 nucleotides are TGCAGCGTTACGGGCGCGAAAGAGACCCAGTACTTC.

This clone was seen just once. This chain uses TRBV5-4 with TRBJ1-2; D is unresolved. V dropped 4 bases and J dropped 3 bases, with 16 bases sitting between them. Germline loops: CDR1 SGHNT, CDR2 YYREEE (reference sequence). The CDR3 extends over 15 amino acids. Here the CDR3 DNA reads TGTGCCAGCAGCCGCCCCCCCGAGGGAGACTATGGCTACACCTTC. Translating it yields CASSRPPEGDYGYTF.

This clone was seen once. The chain has TRBV2 and TRBJ1-2, with TRBD1 matching over 7 bases. The V segment lost 5 bases and the J segment 7 bases; nucleotides outside the gene matches: 7. The germline V gene encodes CDR1 SNHLY and CDR2 FYNNEI. The CDR3 extends over 13 amino acids. The CDR3 loop is CASSLRSGGGYTF. For the CDR3, the DNA is TGTGCCAGCAGTTTGAGGTCAGGGGGTGGCTACACCTTC.

V and J are TRBV3-1 (or the pseudogene TRBV3-2) and TRBJ2-6; the D gene is possibly TRBD1 (6 bases). CDR3 length equals 17 residues. Between the trimmed V and J ends, which lost 1 base and 0 bases, there was a span of 10 bases. Germline V gene lookup returns CDR1 LGHDT and CDR2 YNNKEL (reference sequence). Written as DNA, the CDR3 is TGTGCCAGCAGCCAAGGGACAGACCACTCTGGGGCCAACGTCCTGACTTTC. Amino acids: CASSQGTDHSGANVLTF.

V usage is TRBV18 and J usage is TRBJ2-1; 14 bases agree with TRBD2. The CDR3 loop spans 16 amino acids. From germline, CDR1 is KGHSH and CDR2 LQKENI. Trimming at V came to 3 bases and at J to 2 bases, leaving 0 bases not matched to a gene. DNA of the CDR3: TGTGCCAGCTCACCGGGACTAGCGGGAGCCTACAATGAGCAGTTCTTC. Protein product: CASSPGLAGAYNEQFF.

This clone was observed a single time. The chain combines TRBV5-6 with TRBJ2-5, with D possibly TRBD2 on 5 matching bases. The CDR3 covers 13 residues. V dropped 3 bases and J dropped 5 bases, with 11 bases sitting between them. Germline lookup yields CDR1 SGHDT and CDR2 YYEEEE. CDR3 bases: TGTGCCAGCAGCTACAAGCGCGGGGAGACCCAGTACTTC. It encodes CASSYKRGETQYF.

This chain joins TRBV27 and TRBJ2-7; D might be TRBD2 (6 bases). Trimming pared 3 bases from V and 1 base from J, leaving 10 bases between. CDR1 is MNHEY and CDR2 is SMNVEV in the germline V gene (reference sequence). CDR3 length: 14 residues. CDR3 in amino acids: CASSLTRESYEQYF. CDR3 bases: TGTGCCAGCAGTTTGACTAGGGAGTCCTACGAGCAGTACTTC.

This clone turned up a few times. The chain joins TRBV7-9 to TRBJ2-5, with unresolved D. This CDR3 is built from 13 residues. Germline CDR1 SEHNR, CDR2 FQNEAQ (reference sequence). With 4 bases removed from V and 5 bases from J, the gap between germline ends came to 11 bases. For the CDR3, the DNA is TGTGCCAGCAGCTACGGACCGTCGGAGACCCAGTACTTC. It specifies CASSYGPSETQYF.

In this sample, this clone turned up once. The chain couples TRBV2 to TRBJ2-7; D remains ambiguous. CDR3 length: 11 residues. CDR1 and CDR2 (germline): SNHLY, FYNNEI. V shed 6 bases and J shed 11 bases, with 14 bases lying between them. CDR3 bases: TGTGCCAGCAGGCTGGCCCGTAAGGAGTACTTC. Protein product: CASRLARKEYF.

J is TRBJ1-1 and V is TRBV9; no clear D. V was cut by 0 bases and J by 1 base, with 10 bases left in between. Germline V gives CDR1 SGDLS, CDR2 YYNGEE. CDR3 length: 15 residues. CDR3 nucleotide sequence: TGTGCCAGCAGCGTAGAGCCGGGGTGGAACACTGAAGCTTTCTTT. Protein product: CASSVEPGWNTEAFF.